These T cell receptor beta chains were read from a single sample in a study of T cell responses to AZD1222 COVID-19 vaccine. TCRdb keeps only in-frame clones here, not all; method: immunoSEQ multiplex PCR. The table has 150,000 or so clones, 94% seen once. The sample here was peripheral blood, taken on day 0 of AZD1222 vaccination. Source of these receptors: an adult in good health. CDR3s include the opening cysteine and the closing phenylalanine or tryptophan. A D gene is named only where the DNA matches it firmly. Not all rows give a size; the values are once, few, many and, for expanded clones, a class.

j_call: TRBJ2-5; d_call: -; v_call: TRBV5-1; clone_size: -; cdr3_nt: TGCGCCAGCAGCTTGAGCGGGCTGCAAGAGACCCAGTACTTC; cdr3_aa: CASSLSGLQETQYF
j_call: TRBJ1-1; d_call: -; v_call: TRBV5-6; clone_size: once; cdr3_nt: TGTGCCAGCAGCTTGTGGGGTGGCACTGAAGCTTTCTTT; cdr3_aa: CASSLWGGTEAFF
j_call: TRBJ2-3; d_call: TRBD2; v_call: TRBV15; clone_size: -; cdr3_nt: TGTGCCACCAGCACCATAGCGGGAGTGGCAGATACGCAGTATTTT; cdr3_aa: CATSTIAGVADTQYF
j_call: TRBJ1-1; d_call: -; v_call: TRBV14; clone_size: -; cdr3_nt: TGTGCCAGCAGCCTCCGTTGGAACACTGAAGCTTTCTTT; cdr3_aa: CASSLRWNTEAFF
j_call: TRBJ1-2; d_call: -; v_call: TRBV19; clone_size: -; cdr3_nt: TGTGCCAGTACTCCGCTAAGGGGTGGCTACACCTTC; cdr3_aa: CASTPLRGGYTF
j_call: TRBJ1-2; d_call: TRBD1; v_call: TRBV5-1; clone_size: -; cdr3_nt: TGCGCCAGCAGCGCGGGGACAGGGAGGAGTGGCTACACCTTC; cdr3_aa: CASSAGTGRSGYTF
j_call: TRBJ1-1; d_call: -; v_call: TRBV15; clone_size: -; cdr3_nt: TGTGCCACCAGCAGGGGGGGAAACACTGAAGCTTTCTTT; cdr3_aa: CATSRGGNTEAFF
j_call: TRBJ1-1; d_call: -; v_call: TRBV27; clone_size: -; cdr3_nt: TGTGCCAGCAGTTTAAGGGGGATAGGACAGTCTAACACTGAAGCTTTCTTT; cdr3_aa: CASSLRGIGQSNTEAFF
j_call: TRBJ2-5; d_call: -; v_call: TRBV2; clone_size: -; cdr3_nt: TGTGCCAGCAGTGAGTACACCTACCAAGAGACCCAGTACTTC; cdr3_aa: CASSEYTYQETQYF
j_call: TRBJ1-1; d_call: -; v_call: TRBV6-5; clone_size: -; cdr3_nt: TGTGCCAGCAGTTACTCCCGGACACCGAACACTGAAGCTTTCTTT; cdr3_aa: CASSYSRTPNTEAFF
j_call: TRBJ1-5; d_call: -; v_call: TRBV21-1; clone_size: -; cdr3_nt: TGTGCCAGCAGCAAAGGCGGGGGGACAGATAATCAGCCCCAGCATTTT; cdr3_aa: CASSKGGGTDNQPQHF
j_call: TRBJ2-5; d_call: TRBD1; v_call: TRBV9; clone_size: -; cdr3_nt: TGTGCCAGCAGCGTAGCAGGGGACAGGGCCCAGTACTTC; cdr3_aa: CASSVAGDRAQYF
j_call: TRBJ2-5; d_call: TRBD2; v_call: TRBV18; clone_size: -; cdr3_nt: TGTGCCAGCTCACCTCAAGGAGGACTAGTATCGTTGTATTTAAAGACCCAGTACTTC; cdr3_aa: CASSPQGGLVSLYLKTQYF
j_call: TRBJ1-1; d_call: -; v_call: TRBV28; clone_size: -; cdr3_nt: TGTGCCAGCAATGCCCCAGTCCTGAACACTGAAGCTTTCTTT; cdr3_aa: CASNAPVLNTEAFF
j_call: TRBJ1-5; d_call: -; v_call: TRBV6-5; clone_size: -; cdr3_nt: TGTGCCAGCGGGTTAGGGATGGAGCCCCAGCATTTT; cdr3_aa: CASGLGMEPQHF
j_call: TRBJ1-5; d_call: -; v_call: TRBV6-1; clone_size: once; cdr3_nt: TGTGCCAGCAGTGAAACTGGATTCAATCAGCCCCAGCATTTT; cdr3_aa: CASSETGFNQPQHF
j_call: TRBJ1-5; d_call: -; v_call: TRBV10-2; clone_size: few; cdr3_nt: TGCGCCAGCAGTGACAAGGGATCCGGGGAAGCGGGTTGGAGTGTGCCCCAGCATTTT; cdr3_aa: CASSDKGSGEAGWSVPQHF
j_call: TRBJ1-6; d_call: -; v_call: TRBV6-5; clone_size: -; cdr3_nt: TGTGCCAGCAGTCCCACCTATAATTCACCCCTCCACTTT; cdr3_aa: CASSPTYNSPLHF
j_call: TRBJ2-5; d_call: -; v_call: TRBV11-1; clone_size: -; cdr3_nt: TGTGCCAGCGGAGATTCGGGAAAGGAGACCCAGTACTTC; cdr3_aa: CASGDSGKETQYF
j_call: TRBJ2-7; d_call: TRBD1; v_call: TRBV13; clone_size: -; cdr3_nt: TGTGCCAGCAGCTCGGCATCCGGACAGGGGCTATTCTACGAGCAGTACTTC; cdr3_aa: CASSSASGQGLFYEQYF
j_call: TRBJ1-1; d_call: -; v_call: TRBV27; clone_size: -; cdr3_nt: TGTGCCAGCAGTTTATCGAGGGACGTCGCTGAAGCTTTCTTT; cdr3_aa: CASSLSRDVAEAFF
j_call: TRBJ1-2; d_call: TRBD1; v_call: TRBV28; clone_size: -; cdr3_nt: TGTGCCAGCTCGCCGACAGGGGTCGTCGGAGGCTACACCTTC; cdr3_aa: CASSPTGVVGGYTF